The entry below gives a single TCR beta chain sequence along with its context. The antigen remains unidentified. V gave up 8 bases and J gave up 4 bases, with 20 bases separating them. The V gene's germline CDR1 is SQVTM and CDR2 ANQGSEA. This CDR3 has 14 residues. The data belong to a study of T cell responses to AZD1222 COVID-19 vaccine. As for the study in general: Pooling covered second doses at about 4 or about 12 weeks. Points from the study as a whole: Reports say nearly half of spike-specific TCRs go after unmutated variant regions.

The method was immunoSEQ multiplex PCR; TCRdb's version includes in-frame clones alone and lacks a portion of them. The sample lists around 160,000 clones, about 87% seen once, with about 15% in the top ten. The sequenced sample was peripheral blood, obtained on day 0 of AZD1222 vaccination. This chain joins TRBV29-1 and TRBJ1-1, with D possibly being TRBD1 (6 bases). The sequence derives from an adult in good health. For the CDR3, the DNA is TGCAGCTATATTGGGGGGGCGATTCCCACTGAAGCTTTCTTT. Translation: CSYIGGAIPTEAFF.